The 3 T cell receptor beta chains listed next were all sequenced from one sample in a study of blood T cell repertoires in COVID-19. Assay: immunoSEQ multiplex PCR; the TCRdb copy retains only in-frame clones and omits some. The sample has about 110,000 clones; approximately 80% are singletons. The sample was peripheral blood. These receptors were collected from a man between 65 and 79 years old with acute or convalescent COVID-19.

The V call is TRBV7-8, the J call TRBJ1-5; D gene uncertain. The V gene lost 3 bases and the J gene lost 3 bases, with 9 bases spanning the gap. The CDR3 loop spans 14 amino acids. Germline V gene lookup returns CDR1 SGHVS and CDR2 FQNEAQ. For the CDR3, the DNA is TGTGCCAGCAGCTTCGGTGCATCCAATCAGCCCCAGCATTTT. It yields the protein CASSFGASNQPQHF.

This chain uses TRBV4-1 with TRBJ2-7; TRBD1 agrees at 10 bases. The length of the CDR3 is 14 residues. From germline, CDR1 is MGHRA and CDR2 YSYEKL. Trimming at V came to 5 bases and at J to 4 bases, leaving 5 bases not matched to a gene. The DNA for the CDR3 is TGCGCCAGCAGCGAGGGACAGGGGACATACGAGCAGTACTTC. Translating it yields CASSEGQGTYEQYF.

This clone was found once. The V and J genes are TRBV5-1 and TRBJ1-5, with no clear D. The CDR3 consists of 15 residues. Germline lookup yields CDR1 SGHRS and CDR2 YFSETQ. V lost 0 bases, J lost 0 bases, and 7 bases lay in between. CDR3 DNA: TGCGCCAGCAGCTTGGGCGTTTTTAGCAATCAGCCCCAGCATTTT. Translated, it gives CASSLGVFSNQPQHF.